This T cell receptor beta chain emerged from a study of blood T cell repertoires in COVID-19. Study in general: The United States, Italy and Spain were the sources of the acute and convalescent COVID-19 samples.

Clones were read by immunoSEQ multiplex PCR, and TCRdb kept only the in-frame ones, dropping some. The top ten clones hold around 0.98% of a sample with 250,000 or so clones, approximately 90% of them seen once. The V gene end was trimmed by 7 bases and the J gene end by 5 bases; junction bases not matched to a gene: 5. The CDR3 has 13 residues. CDR1 is MGHDK, CDR2 SYGVNS, per germline. The sample consisted of peripheral blood. The receptor was derived from a woman aged 35 to 49 who had recovered from COVID-19. The chain uses TRBV25-1 and TRBJ2-3; 8 bases agree with TRBD1. The CDR3 is CASTPTGVDTQYF. The CDR3 nucleotides are TGTGCCAGCACCCCGACAGGGGTAGATACGCAGTATTTT.